This TCR beta chain comes out of a study of control samples from healthy donors and cancer patients. The protocol was immunoSEQ multiplex PCR, while the TCRdb copy is restricted to in-frame clones and leaves out a portion. The repertoire holds fewer than 200,000 clones, with 85% to 95% as singletons. This clone was observed once. The germline gives CDR1 MNHEY, CDR2 SVGEGT. This CDR3 is 13 amino acids long. Deletions cut 5 bases from V and 5 bases from J, with 9 bases between. This chain joins TRBV6-2 or TRBV6-3 and TRBJ2-2; D might be TRBD1 (5 bases). Sequencing was done on a sample of blood. The source of this sequence is a man younger than 35 in good health. The CDR3 region is CASSLTVTGELFF. The CDR3 bases are TGTGCCAGCAGTCTGACAGTTACCGGGGAGCTGTTTTTT.